The 4 T cell receptor beta chains in this list originate from one sample, sequenced in a study of T cells after posttransplantation cyclophosphamide. The assay was immunoSEQ multiplex PCR, and TCRdb's table has in-frame clones only and misses some. The sample contains tens of thousands of clones, about 90% of which appear only once. The specimen sequenced was PBMCs. These receptors came from a woman aged 45 to 65 in good health and a related stem cell transplant donor.

The chain uses TRBV10-1 and TRBJ1-5; 9 nucleotides agree with TRBD1. The V gene end was trimmed by 2 bases and the J gene end by 0 bases; junction bases not matched to a gene: 8. The length of the CDR3 is 18 residues. Germline V gene sequence: CDR1 WNHNN, CDR2 SYGVQD (reference sequence). DNA of the CDR3: TGCGCCAGCAGTGAGCGGGACAGGGATATCAATAGCAATCAGCCCCAGCATTTT. It specifies CASSERDRDINSNQPQHF.

The chain has TRBV5-1 and TRBJ2-3; D is ambiguous. CDR1 and CDR2 (germline): SGHRS, YFSETQ. This CDR3 is built from 13 residues. The V end lost 5 bases, the J end lost 4 bases, and 11 bases lay between the germline ends. CDR3 sequence: CASSSLEADTQYF. CDR3 bases: TGCGCCAGCAGTTCACTCGAGGCAGATACGCAGTATTTT.

V usage is TRBV2 and J usage is TRBJ1-1, with a possible D match to TRBD1 (5 bases). The CDR3 is 12 residues long. V lost 7 bases to trimming and J lost 10 bases, with 16 bases between them. Germline loops: CDR1 SNHLY, CDR2 FYNNEI. The CDR3 nucleotides are TGTGCCAGCATAAAAGAGGGACTTGGAGCTTTCTTT. Residues: CASIKEGLGAFF.

Note on this clone: At one boundary the junction diverges from the germline segment, which might be a read error. Other DNA sequences in this sample translate to the same CDR3. The chain carries TRBV2 and TRBJ1-1, with TRBD1 matching over 8 bases. The CDR3 sequence is 13 residues long. Germline V gene lookup returns CDR1 SNHLY and CDR2 FYNNEI. CDR3 DNA sequence: TGTGCCAGCAGGAAGGACAGGGACACTGAGGCTTTCTTT. The encoded protein is CASRKDRDTEAFF.